Each of the 32 T cell receptor beta chains below was sequenced from the same sample in a study of shared clonotypes between healthy human individuals. The repertoire was sequenced with immunoSEQ multiplex PCR; TCRdb's copy has only in-frame clones and lacks some. Of around 2.1 million clones in the sample, about 94% were seen once. Sequencing was performed on naive CD4+ T cells sorted from blood. The subset is: CD45RA+ positively selected. The source of these receptors is a man aged 18 to 29 in good health.

J is TRBJ2-7 and V is TRBV25-1; TRBD2 matches at 10 bases. The CDR3 has 15 amino acids. CDR1 MGHDK and CDR2 SYGVNS come from the germline V gene. V shed 4 bases, J shed 3 bases, and the junction held 6 bases outside the gene matches. Written as DNA, the CDR3 is TGTGCCAGCAGTGCTGCCTTAGCGGGAGGCTACGAGCAGTACTTC. It yields the protein CASSAALAGGYEQYF.

This rearrangement joins TRBV2 to TRBJ2-3, with D unresolved. The ends were cut back, 3 bases at V and 6 bases at J, with 10 bases in the middle. In germline, CDR1 is SNHLY, CDR2 FYNNEI. CDR3 length: 13 amino acids. The CDR3 protein is CASSDRATDTQYF. CDR3 DNA sequence: TGTGCCAGCAGTGATAGGGCCACGGATACGCAGTATTTT.

To note about this clone: The sample contains more than one DNA sequence encoding this CDR3. The chain joins TRBV30 to TRBJ1-1; 7 positions agree with TRBD1. CDR1 and CDR2 from the germline V gene are GTSNPN and SVGIG (reference sequence). The CDR3 is made up of 13 amino acids. CDR3 region: CAWAGQSNTEAFF. Written as DNA, the CDR3 is TGTGCTTGGGCGGGACAGAGTAACACTGAAGCTTTCTTT.

CDR3 in amino acids: CASCKDLTDTQYF. In DNA form, the CDR3 reads TGTGCCAGCTGTAAGGACTTAACAGATACGCAGTATTTT. The chain links TRBV6-1 to TRBJ2-3, with D possibly being TRBD2 (5 bases). Trimming removed 8 bases from V and 3 bases from J, with 12 bases in between. Looked up from germline, CDR1 is MNHNS and CDR2 is SASEGT. The CDR3 is 13 residues long.

This chain joins TRBV5-1 and TRBJ1-1; D gene unclear. The CDR3 runs to 15 residues. CDR1 and CDR2 from the germline V gene are SGHRS and YFSETQ. V was trimmed by 4 bases and J by 1 base, leaving 14 bases between them. DNA for the CDR3: TGCGCCAGCAGCCTTATTGGGCAGTCGAACACTGAAGCTTTCTTT. Its protein is CASSLIGQSNTEAFF.

The chain links TRBV5-1 to TRBJ2-5, with D possibly being TRBD1 (6 bases). CDR1 SGHRS and CDR2 YFSETQ come from the germline V gene. This CDR3 comprises 15 residues. Trimming left V 9 bases short and J 3 bases short, with 21 bases between. The DNA for the CDR3 is TGCGCCACCAGAGCGTTGGGACAACCGGAAGAGACCCAGTACTTC. Its protein product is CATRALGQPEETQYF.

V gene TRBV5-8 combines with J gene TRBJ1-2, with 10 bases lining up with TRBD1. With 4 bases clipped from V and 2 bases from J, the junction kept 5 bases outside the gene matches. The CDR3 is 15 amino acids. Looked up from germline, CDR1 is SGHTS and CDR2 is YDEGEE. The CDR3 DNA follows: TGTGCCAGCAGCGTGAGGGGACAGGGGAACTATGGCTACACCTTC. It yields the protein CASSVRGQGNYGYTF. The variable domain in full, completed from reference TRBV5-8 and TRBJ1-2, reads EAGVTQSPTHLIKTRGQQATLRCSPISGHTSVYWYQQALGLGLQFLLWYDEGEERNRGNFPPRFSGRQFPNYSSELNVNALELEDSALYLCASSVRGQGNYGYTFGSGTRLTVV.

This chain uses TRBV6-1 with TRBJ2-7, with 10 bases that match TRBD1. Per the germline V gene, CDR1 is MNHNS and CDR2 is SASEGT. With V trimmed by 4 bases and J by 4 bases, 7 bases remained unmatched. The CDR3 extends over 15 amino acids. In DNA form, the CDR3 reads TGTGCCAGCAGTGCTCGGGACAGGGGACGTTACGAGCAGTACTTC. Amino acid sequence: CASSARDRGRYEQYF.

V usage is TRBV4-3 and J usage is TRBJ1-4; D is ambiguous. The CDR3 is 17 amino acids. Trimming took 0 bases from V and 4 from J, leaving 15 bases between them. The germline V gene encodes CDR1 LGHNA and CDR2 YSLEER. The CDR3 DNA follows: TGCGCCAGCAGCCAAGATCAATCGGCCACAGTTAATGAAAAACTGTTTTTT. Its protein product is CASSQDQSATVNEKLFF.

CDR3 region: CAWSPLRQGAGEQYF. CDR3 sequence (DNA): TGTGCCTGGAGTCCCCTCCGCCAGGGGGCGGGAGAGCAGTACTTC. The chain joins TRBV30 to TRBJ2-7; TRBD1 aligns across 8 bases. The CDR3 spans 15 residues. The V and J ends lost 2 bases and 7 bases, in that order; junction bases with no gene match: 13. Germline CDR1 reads GTSNPN; CDR2 reads SVGIG (reference sequence).

Worth noting for this clone: Other DNA sequences in the same sample also yield this CDR3. V gene TRBV18 combines with J gene TRBJ2-3, with D perhaps matching TRBD2 (6 bases). The CDR3 loop spans 14 amino acids. The germline V and J ends were trimmed by 0 bases and 6 bases, with 10 bases remaining between them. Germline CDR1 KGHSH, CDR2 LQKENI. CDR3 nucleotide sequence: TGTGCCAGCTCACCACCGTTGCTAGCGGATACGCAGTATTTT. Protein sequence: CASSPPLLADTQYF.

This clone is a singleton in its sample. The J gene is TRBJ1-1, the V gene TRBV28, with a possible D match to TRBD1 (5 bases). The germline V gene has CDR1 MDHEN and CDR2 SYDVKM. V lost 7 bases, J lost 3 bases, and 15 bases lay in between. The CDR3 totals 14 residues. CDR3 sequence: CASMVQGRYTEAFF. CDR3 DNA sequence: TGTGCCAGCATGGTCCAGGGCAGGTACACTGAAGCTTTCTTT. The full variable domain, with the rest looked up from reference TRBV28 and TRBJ1-1, is DVKVTQSSRYLVKRTGEKVFLECVQDMDHENMFWYRQDPGLGLRLIYFSYDVKMKEKGDIPEGYSVSREKKERFSLILESASTNQTSMYLCASMVQGRYTEAFFGQGTRLTVV.

The V and J genes are TRBV30 and TRBJ1-2; unclear D gene. V was shortened by 0 bases and J by 8 bases, with 10 bases between the two germline ends. This CDR3 has 12 amino acids. Germline-derived CDR1 and CDR2 are GTSNPN and SVGIG (reference sequence). This CDR3 reads CAWSVSLGGYTF. For the CDR3, the DNA is TGTGCCTGGAGTGTGAGTCTTGGCGGCTACACCTTC. Combining the CDR3 with reference TRBV30 and TRBJ1-2 gives the whole variable domain SQTIHQWPATLVQPVGSPLSLECTVEGTSNPNLYWYRQAAGRGLQLLFYSVGIGQISSEVPQNLSASRPQDRQFILSSKKLLLSDSGFYLCAWSVSLGGYTFGSGTRLTVV.

The V gene is TRBV9, the J gene TRBJ2-7; D perhaps matches TRBD2 (5 bases). The V gene's germline CDR1 is SGDLS and CDR2 YYNGEE. Trimming took 0 bases from V and 5 from J, leaving 15 bases between them. CDR3 length: 15 amino acids. In DNA, the CDR3 is TGTGCCAGCAGCGTAGGACAAACCCTAGCTGACGAGCAGTACTTC. Amino acids: CASSVGQTLADEQYF.

The chain employs TRBV6-1 and TRBJ2-7, with 8 bases aligning to TRBD1. The V and J ends lost 5 bases and 4 bases, in that order; junction bases with no gene match: 10. This CDR3 contains 15 residues. Germline V gene sequence: CDR1 MNHNS, CDR2 SASEGT. The CDR3 here is CASSRTGSGVYEQYF. The CDR3 nucleotides are TGTGCCAGCAGTCGGACAGGGTCAGGGGTGTACGAGCAGTACTTC.

This clone has a single count. One junction end does not reproduce the germline sequence, and a read error may be involved. J is TRBJ2-1 and V is TRBV10-3; the match to TRBD2 covers 10 bases. CDR1 and CDR2 from the germline V gene are ENHRY and SYGVKD. The CDR3 spans 12 residues. CDR3 region: CAIREERGGPLF. The CDR3 nucleotides read TGTGCCATCAGGGAGGAGCGGGGGGGCCCGCTCTTC.

The V gene is TRBV5-1, the J gene TRBJ1-2, with a possible D match to TRBD1 (5 bases). V lost 4 bases, J lost 8 bases, and 18 bases lay in between. Per germline, CDR1 SGHRS and CDR2 YFSETQ. The CDR3 extends over 14 amino acids. The CDR3 DNA sequence: TGCGCCAGCAGCCCGACGGGGGGTGTGGAGGGCTACACCTTC. This sequence encodes CASSPTGGVEGYTF.

On this clone itself: The same CDR3 also results from other DNA sequences found in this sample. The CDR3 is CASSLVGQSYEQYF. The CDR3 DNA reads as TGTGCCAGCAGCTTGGTGGGACAGAGTTACGAGCAGTACTTC. The chain has TRBV5-6 and TRBJ2-7; 7 bases match TRBD1. V shed 0 bases and J 4 bases; nucleotides not matched to a gene: 4. This CDR3 has 14 residues. Germline-derived CDR1 and CDR2 are SGHDT and YYEEEE.

Only one count was recorded for this clone. The chain combines TRBV11-2 with TRBJ2-5, with no clear D. The CDR3 spans 15 residues. V gave up 0 bases and J gave up 2 bases, with 10 bases separating them. Germline assignment: CDR1 SGHAT and CDR2 FQNNGV. The CDR3, as DNA: TGTGCCAGCAGCTTAGAGGCAGGCCGTCAAGAGACCCAGTACTTC. It codes for CASSLEAGRQETQYF.

This clone was seen a single time. The chain recombines TRBV4-1 with TRBJ1-2, with 8 nucleotides matching TRBD1. There are 15 residues in the CDR3. Germline V gives CDR1 MGHRA, CDR2 YSYEKL. V was clipped by 0 bases and J by 8 bases; unmatched bases: 8. DNA of the CDR3: TGCGCCAGCAGCCAAGACAGGGGGCGGGTTGCCGGCTACACCTTC. This translates into CASSQDRGRVAGYTF.

The chain combines TRBV9 with TRBJ1-3; 7 nucleotides match TRBD1. This CDR3 is 18 amino acids long. Germline CDR1 SGDLS, CDR2 YYNGEE. V lost 0 bases, J lost 0 bases, and 9 bases stayed unmatched. The chain's CDR3 is CASSVATGTGGSGNTIYF. The CDR3 bases are TGTGCCAGCAGCGTAGCGACAGGGACGGGGGGCTCTGGAAACACCATATATTTT.

This chain connects TRBV19 to TRBJ1-6; D unresolved. Germline V gives CDR1 LNHDA, CDR2 SQIVND (reference sequence). The ends were cut back, 6 bases at V and 0 bases at J, with 6 bases in the middle. The CDR3 runs to 14 residues. The CDR3 bases are TGTGCCAGTAGCCAGAGCTCCTATAATTCACCCCTCCACTTT. Protein: CASSQSSYNSPLHF.

The chain joins TRBV21-1 to TRBJ1-1. TRBV21-1 is a pseudogene segment. This CDR3 spans 17 amino acids. CDR3 coding DNA: TGTGCCAGCAGCAAAGCCTGGACGGGGGGGCCGCACACTGAAGCTTTCTTT. This encodes CASSKAWTGGPHTEAFF.

As to this clone: At one end the junction does not follow the germline gene, possibly because of a read error. This chain links TRBV5-6 with TRBJ1-1, with D uncertain. The CDR3 loop spans 14 amino acids. Looked up from germline, CDR1 is SGHDT and CDR2 is YYEEEE. The DNA for the CDR3 is TGTGCCAGCAGCTTGGTAGTCACCGGGTCTGAGGCTTTCTTT. Translated, it gives CASSLVVTGSEAFF.

The gene calls are TRBV5-4 and TRBJ1-2; weak D call: TRBD1 (5 bases). The V end was cut by 2 bases, the J end by 8 bases, with 10 bases between. The CDR3 has 12 residues. Germline loops: CDR1 SGHNT, CDR2 YYREEE (reference sequence). CDR3 sequence (DNA): TGTGCCAGCAGCTTCGAAGGGGTGGGCTACACCTTC. Its translation is CASSFEGVGYTF.

The chain uses TRBV12-5 and TRBJ2-1; a possible D gene is TRBD2 (6 bases). Deletions cut 5 bases from V and 0 bases from J, with 14 bases between. Germline V lookup: CDR1 LGHNT, CDR2 FRNRAP. The CDR3 covers 16 residues. CDR3 residues: CASGGGGVSSYNEQFF. The DNA of the CDR3 is TGTGCTAGTGGTGGTGGCGGGGTAAGCTCCTACAATGAGCAGTTCTTC.

This rearrangement joins TRBV2 to TRBJ2-3, with D perhaps TRBD2 (6 bases). The CDR3 totals 15 residues. V lost 3 bases, J lost 2 bases, and 12 bases lay in between. CDR1 SNHLY and CDR2 FYNNEI come from the germline V gene. CDR3 amino acids: CASSERGRNTDTQYF. DNA of the CDR3: TGTGCCAGCAGTGAGCGGGGAAGGAACACAGATACGCAGTATTTT.

On this clone itself: The identical CDR3 is also encoded by other nucleotide sequences in the sample. The CDR3 bases are TGTGCCAGCAGCTTACAGCGGGGGGACTACAATGAGCAGTTCTTC. Translating it yields CASSLQRGDYNEQFF. The chain employs TRBV5-4 and TRBJ2-1; 9 bases are a match to TRBD2. Trimming cost V 2 bases and J 3 bases; bases outside gene matches: 3. This CDR3 contains 15 residues. Germline V gene data show CDR1 as SGHNT and CDR2 as YYREEE (reference sequence).

The V and J genes are TRBV19 and TRBJ2-1, with 16 nucleotides matching TRBD2. This CDR3 is 15 amino acids long. CDR1 and CDR2 from the germline V gene are LNHDA and SQIVND (reference sequence). V shed 4 bases and J 7 bases; nucleotides not matched to a gene: 1. Written as DNA, the CDR3 is TGTGCCAGTAGTAAGGGACTAGCGGGAGGGAATGAGCAGTTCTTC. Translated, it gives CASSKGLAGGNEQFF.

The J gene is TRBJ2-7, the V gene TRBV19; D remains ambiguous. CDR1 is LNHDA and CDR2 is SQIVND in the germline V gene (reference sequence). Trimming shortened V by 3 bases and J by 3 bases, and 9 bases separated the two germline ends. The CDR3 length is 13 residues. CDR3 nucleotide sequence: TGTGCCAGTAGTATCAGAATTCACTACGAGCAGTACTTC. The encoded protein is CASSIRIHYEQYF.

This chain links TRBV19 with TRBJ2-2; D call uncertain. This CDR3 has 16 residues. Looked up from germline, CDR1 is LNHDA and CDR2 is SQIVND (reference sequence). Trimming cost V 3 bases and J 6 bases, with 17 bases left between them. In DNA, the CDR3 is TGTGCCAGTAGTATCCCCGGCCCAGGTCGGGCCGGGGAGCTGTTTTTT. Its protein product is CASSIPGPGRAGELFF. The complete variable domain, with remaining parts taken from reference TRBV19 and TRBJ2-2, reads DGGITQSPKYLFRKEGQNVTLSCEQNLNHDAMYWYRQDPGQGLRLIYYSQIVNDFQKGDIAEGYSVSREKKESFPLTVTSAQKNPTAFYLCASSIPGPGRAGELFFGEGSRLTVL.

This rearrangement joins TRBV29-1 to TRBJ1-2; a possible D gene is TRBD1 (6 bases). The germline CDR1 and CDR2 sequences are SQVTM and ANQGSEA. V was pared by 1 base and J by 5 bases, with 17 bases between. The CDR3 is 15 amino acids. The chain's CDR3 is CSVEVRQGNDYGYTF. The CDR3 DNA follows: TGCAGCGTTGAAGTTCGCCAGGGGAACGATTATGGCTACACCTTC.